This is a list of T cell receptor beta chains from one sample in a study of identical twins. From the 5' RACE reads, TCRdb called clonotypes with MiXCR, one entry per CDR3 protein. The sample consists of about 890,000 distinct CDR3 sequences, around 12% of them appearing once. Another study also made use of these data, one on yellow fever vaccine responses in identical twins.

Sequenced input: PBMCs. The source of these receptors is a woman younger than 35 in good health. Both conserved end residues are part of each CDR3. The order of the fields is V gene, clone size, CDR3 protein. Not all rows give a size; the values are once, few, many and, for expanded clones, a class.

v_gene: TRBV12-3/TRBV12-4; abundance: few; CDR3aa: CASSPSRRGAEAFF
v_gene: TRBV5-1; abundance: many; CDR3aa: CASSLDDVEQFF
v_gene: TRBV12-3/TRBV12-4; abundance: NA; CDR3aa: CASSTTSFEQYF
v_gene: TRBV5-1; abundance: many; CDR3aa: CASSQDSMGSNQPQHF
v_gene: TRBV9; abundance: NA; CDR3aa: CASSVGDRGHYGYTF
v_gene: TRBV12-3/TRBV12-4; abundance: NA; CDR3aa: CASRGGKGNQPQHF
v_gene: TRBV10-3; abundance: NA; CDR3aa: CAISMGQLNTGELFF
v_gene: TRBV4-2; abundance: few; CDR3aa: CASSQEREGNQPQHF
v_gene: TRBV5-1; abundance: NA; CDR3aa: CASSLVGSGRANNEQFF
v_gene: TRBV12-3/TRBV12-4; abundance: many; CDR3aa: CASSWSQTYEQYF
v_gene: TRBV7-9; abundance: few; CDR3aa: CASSPPQGPRVF
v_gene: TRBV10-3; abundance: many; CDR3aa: CASATDPYEQYF
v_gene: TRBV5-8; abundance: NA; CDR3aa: CASSWGTSDSSGNTIYF
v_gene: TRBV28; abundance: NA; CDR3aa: CASSTQGAGELFF
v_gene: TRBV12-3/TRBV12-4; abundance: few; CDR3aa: CASTLSGLNTGELFF
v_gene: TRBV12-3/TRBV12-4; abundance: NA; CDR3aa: CASSFGGRALGGELFF
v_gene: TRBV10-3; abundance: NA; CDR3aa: CAISGTQDSPLHF
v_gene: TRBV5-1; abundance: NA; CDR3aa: CASSFDSGTYNEQFF